The rows below give T cell receptor beta chains drawn from one sample of a study of spatial heterogeneity in lung cancer. TCRdb processed the 5' RACE reads anew with MiXCR; each CDR3 protein has one entry. The repertoire has under 11,000 distinct CDR3 sequences, roughly 4.3% of them found once; the top ten carry over 6.5%. Material: normal lung tissue next to the tumor, obtained at surgery. The receptors come from a male donor with early-stage non-small cell lung cancer. Both conserved end residues are part of each CDR3. The D gene is left open where the match is weak. Rows give clone size only sometimes, using once, few, many, or a class for an expanded clone.

>many|TRBD1|TRBJ1-2|TRBV6-6
CASSYGTASYTF
TGTGCCAGCAGTTACGGGACAGCTAGTTACACCTTC
>medium-sized|.|TRBJ2-3|TRBV7-2
CASSQRPTDTQYF
TGTGCCAGCAGCCAAAGACCCACAGATACGCAGTATTTT
>medium-sized|TRBD1|TRBJ2-3|TRBV18
CASSPGTGGTDTQYF
TGTGCCAGCTCACCCGGGACAGGGGGCACAGATACGCAGTATTTT
>many|.|TRBJ1-2|TRBV10-2
CASSELGSGYTF
TGCGCCAGCAGTGAATTGGGATCCGGCTACACCTTC
>few|.|TRBJ2-2|TRBV12-3/TRBV12-4
CASSGSEGITGELFF
TGTGCCAGCAGTGGGAGTGAAGGGATCACCGGGGAGCTGTTTTTT
>medium-sized|.|TRBJ1-2|TRBV7-2
CASSFLDRPYGYTF
TGTGCCAGCAGCTTCCTGGACAGACCATATGGCTACACCTTC
>many|TRBD1|TRBJ2-3|TRBV20-1
CSAEGAVRTDTQYF
TGCAGTGCCGAGGGGGCCGTCCGCACAGATACGCAGTATTTT
>many|TRBD2|TRBJ2-2|TRBV27
CASSPGLAGGELFF
TGTGCCAGCAGCCCCGGACTAGCAGGCGGGGAGCTGTTTTTT
>medium-sized|TRBD2|TRBJ2-7|TRBV7-2
CASSLDGTSVFYEQYF
TGTGCCAGCAGCTTAGACGGGACTAGCGTTTTCTACGAGCAGTACTTC
>medium-sized|.|TRBJ1-1|TRBV7-2
CASSLDSITEAFF
TGTGCCAGCAGCTTAGACAGTATAACTGAAGCTTTCTTT
>many|.|TRBJ2-1|TRBV20-1
CSASNSLYEQFF
TGCAGTGCAAGCAATAGCTTATATGAGCAGTTCTTC
>many|TRBD2|TRBJ2-1|TRBV7-2
CASSFSGSRNNEQFF
TGTGCCAGCAGCTTTAGCGGGAGTAGGAACAATGAGCAGTTCTTC
>.|.|TRBJ1-5|TRBV6-1
CASSGPRNQPQHF
TGTGCCAGCAGTGGGCCAAGAAATCAGCCCCAGCATTTT
>many|.|TRBJ2-3|TRBV4-1
CASRLGVSTDTQYF
TGCGCCAGCAGACTAGGGGTTAGCACAGATACGCAGTATTTT
>many|TRBD2|TRBJ2-1|TRBV12-3/TRBV12-4
CASRGRVAGLDEQFF
TGTGCCAGCAGGGGCAGGGTAGCGGGATTGGATGAGCAGTTCTTC
>.|.|TRBJ2-7|TRBV19
CASSRGQGRSYEQYF
TGTGCCAGTAGTAGGGGCCAGGGGCGCTCCTACGAGCAGTACTTC
>many|TRBD1|TRBJ1-4|TRBV7-9
CASSWGTGINEKLFF
TGTGCCAGCAGCTGGGGGACAGGGATTAATGAAAAACTGTTTTTT
>many|.|TRBJ2-6|TRBV6-2/TRBV6-3
CASSRIGESGANVLTF
TGTGCCAGCAGCAGAATAGGGGAATCTGGGGCCAACGTCCTGACTTTC
>many|TRBD1|TRBJ2-6|TRBV29-1
CSVVPQGAGANVLTF
TGCAGCGTAGTACCTCAGGGGGCTGGGGCCAACGTCCTGACTTTC
>many|TRBD1|TRBJ1-4|TRBV7-9
CASSQSTGAQDEKLFF
TGTGCCAGCAGCCAGTCGACAGGGGCGCAGGATGAAAAACTGTTTTTT
>many|TRBD2|TRBJ2-1|TRBV6-5
CASSRLALSYNEQFF
TGTGCCAGCAGCCGACTAGCCCTCTCCTACAATGAGCAGTTCTTC
>many|.|TRBJ1-2|TRBV4-2
CASSQEAVGTAAPGYTF
TGTGCCAGCAGCCAAGAGGCGGTGGGAACAGCCGCCCCCGGCTACACCTTC
>many|TRBD1|TRBJ1-5|TRBV27
CASSPGTAGKQPQHF
TGTGCCAGCAGTCCCGGGACAGCTGGTAAGCAGCCCCAGCATTTT
>medium-sized|.|TRBJ2-7|TRBV12-3/TRBV12-4
CASTEGGLLFHEQYF
TGTGCCAGCACGGAAGGGGGACTCCTCTTCCACGAGCAGTACTTC
>many|TRBD1|TRBJ2-7|TRBV6-6
CASSYSYTGTDEQYF
TGTGCCAGCAGTTACTCGTATACAGGGACAGACGAGCAGTACTTC
>few|.|TRBJ2-5|TRBV7-8
CASSLGLAGRQETQYF
TGTGCCAGCAGCTTAGGGCTCGCCGGACGACAAGAGACCCAGTACTTC
>many|.|TRBJ2-7|TRBV5-1
CASSFDAGSLLYEQYF
TGCGCCAGCAGCTTTGATGCGGGATCCCTGCTCTACGAGCAGTACTTC
>.|TRBD2|TRBJ2-3|TRBV4-2
CASSQGSKGGSGITDTQYF
TGTGCCAGCAGCCAAGGATCCAAGGGTGGTAGCGGGATAACAGATACGCAGTATTTT
>many|TRBD1|TRBJ1-1|TRBV7-9
CASSPGQAEAFF
TGTGCCAGCAGCCCGGGACAGGCTGAAGCTTTCTTT
>many|TRBD2|TRBJ2-5|TRBV6-1
CASNPGGYQETQYF
TGTGCCAGCAATCCCGGGGGGTACCAAGAGACCCAGTACTTC
>many|TRBD1|TRBJ1-2|TRBV7-2
CASSLVGQGNYGYTF
TGTGCCAGCAGCTTAGTGGGACAGGGCAACTATGGCTACACCTTC
>few|TRBD2|TRBJ2-5|TRBV27
CASSFSGGAQETQYF
TGTGCCAGCAGCTTTAGCGGGGGGGCCCAGGAGACCCAGTACTTC